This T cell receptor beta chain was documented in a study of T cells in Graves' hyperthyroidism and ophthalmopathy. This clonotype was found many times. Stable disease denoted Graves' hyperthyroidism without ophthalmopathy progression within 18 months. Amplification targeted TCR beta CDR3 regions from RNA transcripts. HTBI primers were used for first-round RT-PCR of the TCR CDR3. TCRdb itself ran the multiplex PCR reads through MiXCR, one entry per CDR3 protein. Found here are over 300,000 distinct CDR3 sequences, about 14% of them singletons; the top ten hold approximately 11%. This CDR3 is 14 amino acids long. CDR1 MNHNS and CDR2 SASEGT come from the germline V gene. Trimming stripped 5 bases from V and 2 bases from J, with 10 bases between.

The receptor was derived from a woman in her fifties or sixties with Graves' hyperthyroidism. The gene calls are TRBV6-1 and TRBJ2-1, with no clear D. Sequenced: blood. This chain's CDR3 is CASSRIGPYNEQFF. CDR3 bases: TGTGCCAGCAGTCGAATAGGCCCCTACAATGAGCAGTTCTTC.